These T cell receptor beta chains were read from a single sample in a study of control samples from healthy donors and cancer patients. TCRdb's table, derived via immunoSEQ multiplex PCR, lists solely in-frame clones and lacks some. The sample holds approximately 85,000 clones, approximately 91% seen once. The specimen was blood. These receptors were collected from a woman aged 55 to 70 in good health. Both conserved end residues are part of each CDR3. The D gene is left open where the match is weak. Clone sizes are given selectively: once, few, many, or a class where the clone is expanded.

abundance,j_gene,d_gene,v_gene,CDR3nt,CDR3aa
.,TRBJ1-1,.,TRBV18,TGTGCCAGCTCAGCCGACAGCCGCGGGACTGAAGCTTTCTTT,CASSADSRGTEAFF
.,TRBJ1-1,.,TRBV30,TGTGCCTGGAGTAAGGCAGGGATCATGAACACTGAAGCTTTCTTT,CAWSKAGIMNTEAFF
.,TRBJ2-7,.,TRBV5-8,TGTGCCAGCAGCTTGGGTAAATACGAGCAGTACTTC,CASSLGKYEQYF
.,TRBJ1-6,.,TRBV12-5,TGTGCTAGTGGTTTGGTAGCAACCCTCTATAATTCACCCCTCCACTTT,CASGLVATLYNSPLHF
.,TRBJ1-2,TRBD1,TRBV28,TGTGCCAGCAGTTTGAGCCCCGACAGGGGAGGTAATGGCTACACCTTC,CASSLSPDRGGNGYTF
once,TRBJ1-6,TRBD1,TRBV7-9,TGTGCCAGCAGCTCACAACAGGGGCTAGTATCACCCCTCCACTTT,CASSSQQGLVSPLHF
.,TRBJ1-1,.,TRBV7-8,TGTGCCAGCAGCTTAGAAGGGGCGAACACTGAAGCTTTCTTT,CASSLEGANTEAFF
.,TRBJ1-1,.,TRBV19,TGTGCCAGTAGTATCCGAGGGGCGGGAGGGAACACTGAAGCTTTCTTT,CASSIRGAGGNTEAFF
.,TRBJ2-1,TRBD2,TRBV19,TGTGCCAGTAGTCCGAGGACTAGCGTTTATGAGCAGTTCTTC,CASSPRTSVYEQFF
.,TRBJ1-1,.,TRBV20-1,TGCAGTGCCCGTAAAGGTACTGAAGCTTTCTTT,CSARKGTEAFF
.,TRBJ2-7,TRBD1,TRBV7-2,TGTGCCAGCAGCTCACAGGGACAGGGGCGTTACGAGCAGTACTTC,CASSSQGQGRYEQYF
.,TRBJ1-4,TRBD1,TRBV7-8,TGTGCCAGCAGTTCCGGGACAGGGGGGACTAATGAAAAACTGTTTTTT,CASSSGTGGTNEKLFF
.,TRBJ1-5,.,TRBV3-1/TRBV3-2,TGTGCCAGCAGCCACATAGGCGATCAGCCCCAGCATTTT,CASSHIGDQPQHF
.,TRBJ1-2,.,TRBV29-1,TGCAGCGTTGAATCTTCTGGCCGCCGCCTTTTCGGCTACACCTTC,CSVESSGRRLFGYTF
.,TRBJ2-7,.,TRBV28,TGTGCCAGTGAGGGCCGGGCGGCCGAGCAGTACTTC,CASEGRAAEQYF
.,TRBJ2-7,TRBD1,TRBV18,TGTGCCAGCTCACCAGCAGGACAGGGCTACGAGCAGTACTTC,CASSPAGQGYEQYF
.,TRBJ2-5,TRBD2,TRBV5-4,TGTGCCGCATCCGGTGGTAGCGGGGTGATTCAAGAGACCCAGTACTTC,CAASGGSGVIQETQYF
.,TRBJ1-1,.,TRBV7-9,TGTGCCAGCAGCCCGGGGTCGCCCGGGGACACTGAAGCTTTCTTT,CASSPGSPGDTEAFF
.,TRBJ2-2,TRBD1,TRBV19,TGTGCCAGTAGTATCGACAGGGGATATCGGGAGCTGTTTTTT,CASSIDRGYRELFF
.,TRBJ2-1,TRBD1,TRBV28,TGTGCCAGCAGTTTAGGGGGACAGGGCGTCAATGAGCAGTTCTTC,CASSLGGQGVNEQFF
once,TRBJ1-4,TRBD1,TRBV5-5,TGTGCCAGCAGCCTACAGGGGGCGAGTGAAAAACTGTTTTTT,CASSLQGASEKLFF
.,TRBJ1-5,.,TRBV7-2,TGTGCCAGCAGCTCAGGATTTAGCAATCAGCCCCAGCATTTT,CASSSGFSNQPQHF
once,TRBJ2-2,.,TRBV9,TGTGCCAGCAGCGTACCCCATCGCGCCGGGGAGCTGTTTTTT,CASSVPHRAGELFF
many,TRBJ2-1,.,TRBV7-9,TGTGCCAGCAGCTTAGGCAGGGTCGATGAGCAGTTCTTC,CASSLGRVDEQFF
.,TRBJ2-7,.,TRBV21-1,TGTGCCAGCAGCAGTGGCAGGGCTTCTAGCGGGACAACCTACGAGCAGTACTTC,CASSSGRASSGTTYEQYF
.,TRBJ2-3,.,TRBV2,TGTGCCAGCAGTCAGGGAATCGGGACAGATACGCAGTATTTT,CASSQGIGTDTQYF
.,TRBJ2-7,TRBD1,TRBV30,TGTGCCTGGAACAGGGGCTCCTACGAGCAGTACTTC,CAWNRGSYEQYF
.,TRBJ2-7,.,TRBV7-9,TGTGCCAGCAGCTTCCGGGACCCCGGCTACGAGCAGTACTTC,CASSFRDPGYEQYF
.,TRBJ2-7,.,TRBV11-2,TGTGCCAGCAGCCAATTTGGAGGGGAATACGAGCAGTACTTC,CASSQFGGEYEQYF
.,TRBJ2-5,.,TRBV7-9,TGTGCCAGCAGCTTCGGACAGAGCCGAGAGACCCAGTACTTC,CASSFGQSRETQYF
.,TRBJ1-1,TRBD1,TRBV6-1,TGTGCCAGCAGTGAACCAGGGGGGTACACTGAAGCTTTCTTT,CASSEPGGYTEAFF
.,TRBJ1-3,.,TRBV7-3,TGTGCCAGCAGCAAAGGGCCAGGATGGAACACCATATATTTT,CASSKGPGWNTIYF
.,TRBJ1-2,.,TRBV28,TGTGTCAGCAGTTTATTCTTAAGTAAGGACAGATTCTATGGCTACACCTTC,CVSSLFLSKDRFYGYTF
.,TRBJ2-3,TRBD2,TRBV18,TGTGCCAGCTCGCCCGGGGGGGGGACGAAAGAGAGGACAGATACGCAGTATTTT,CASSPGGGTKERTDTQYF
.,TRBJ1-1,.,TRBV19,TGTGCCAGTAGTATAGAGGGGAGTGGTGAAGCTTTCTTT,CASSIEGSGEAFF
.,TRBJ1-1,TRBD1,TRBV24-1,TGTGCCACGAGCCAGGGGGTTAGGGCTTTCTTT,CATSQGVRAFF
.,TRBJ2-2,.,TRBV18,TGTGCCAGCTCACCACCTCAGACCTCGGGCACCGGGGAGCTGTTTTTT,CASSPPQTSGTGELFF
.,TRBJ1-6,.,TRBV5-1,TGCGCCAGTACCACAGGGAGCTCCTATAATTCACCCCTCCACTTT,CASTTGSSYNSPLHF
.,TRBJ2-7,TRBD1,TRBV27,TGTGCCAGCAGTTTATCGGGAAGGGGGCTCTACGAGCAGTACTTC,CASSLSGRGLYEQYF
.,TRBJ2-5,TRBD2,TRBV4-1,TGCGCCAGCAGCCAAGAAGGAACGGGGGGGCCTAGGGAGACCCAGTACTTC,CASSQEGTGGPRETQYF
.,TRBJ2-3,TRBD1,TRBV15,TGTGCCACCAGCAGAGACGGACAGGGCGCAGATACGCAGTATTTT,CATSRDGQGADTQYF
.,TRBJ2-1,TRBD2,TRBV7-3,TGTGCCAGCAGCTTAATTTCCAGCGGGAGTCGATCCTACAATGAGCAGTTCTTC,CASSLISSGSRSYNEQFF
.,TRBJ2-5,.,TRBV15,TGTGCCACCAGCAGAGATTTAGAACGGGAGACCCAGTACTTC,CATSRDLERETQYF
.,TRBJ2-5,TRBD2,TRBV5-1,TGCGCCAGCAGCTTGGTTAGCGGGGCCGCCAGGGAGACCCAGTACTTC,CASSLVSGAARETQYF
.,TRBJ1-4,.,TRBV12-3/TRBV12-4,TGTGCCAGCAGCAGGGCGGGTAATGAAAAACTGTTTTTT,CASSRAGNEKLFF
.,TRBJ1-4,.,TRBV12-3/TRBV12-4,TGTGCCAGCAGCCCCCAACAAGGGTCAGAACTGTTTTTT,CASSPQQGSELFF
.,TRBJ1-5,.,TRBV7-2,TGTGCCAGCAGCCGACCAGGGTATCAGCCCCAGCATTTT,CASSRPGYQPQHF
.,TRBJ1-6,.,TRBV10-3,TGTGCCATCAGAGGGACGGCTTATAATTCACCCCTCCACTTT,CAIRGTAYNSPLHF
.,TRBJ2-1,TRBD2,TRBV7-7,TGTGCTAGCAGCCGCCTAGCGGGGGGGTACAATGAGCAGTTCTTC,CASSRLAGGYNEQFF
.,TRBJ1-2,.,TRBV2,TGTGCCAGCCCCGACAGGTTGGAAGGCTACACCTTC,CASPDRLEGYTF
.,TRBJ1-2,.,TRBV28,TGTGCCAGCAGTTTTTATGGGGTCCACTATGGCTACACCTTC,CASSFYGVHYGYTF
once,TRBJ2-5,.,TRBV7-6,TGTGCCAGTAGGGAAGACGCCGGCCTGGGAAAGACCCAGTACTTC,CASREDAGLGKTQYF
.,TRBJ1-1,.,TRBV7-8,TGTGCCAGCAGCGTCTTTCCGGGGCAGAAAGCTTTCTTT,CASSVFPGQKAFF
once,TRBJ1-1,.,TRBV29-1,TGCAGCGTTGAAGCACAGGCGAACACTGAAGCTTTCTTT,CSVEAQANTEAFF
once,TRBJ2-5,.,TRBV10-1,TGCGCCAGCAAAGGGGACGGGGAGACCCAGTACTTC,CASKGDGETQYF
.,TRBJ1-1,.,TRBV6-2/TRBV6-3,TGTGCCAGCAGTTACCCCCGGGCAGGGATGAACACTGAAGCTTTCTTT,CASSYPRAGMNTEAFF
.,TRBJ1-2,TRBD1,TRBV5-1,TGCGCCAGCAGCTCGGAAGTGGGGACAGGGTGCACCTTC,CASSSEVGTGCTF
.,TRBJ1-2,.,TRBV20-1,TGCAGTGCTAGCCCTTTCGGCGGCTACACCTTC,CSASPFGGYTF
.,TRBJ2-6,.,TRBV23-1,TGCGCCAGCAGCCCCTCCCCGGCGGCTGCCTCTGGGGCCAACGTCCTGACTTTC,CASSPSPAAASGANVLTF